Below, one T cell receptor beta chain is given with its context. This entry comes from a study of blood T cell repertoires in COVID-19. TCRdb keeps only in-frame clones here, not all; method: immunoSEQ multiplex PCR. The sample has 150,000 to 200,000 clones, 80% to 90% seen once; the top ten hold roughly 7.3%. The TCR originated in a woman aged 50 to 60 who had recovered from COVID-19. The specimen was PBMCs or T cells enriched from blood (not recorded which).

The CDR3 DNA reads TGCGCCAGCAGCCCTGGACAGGGGAGGAAGGGCACCGGGGAGCTGTTTTTT. It codes for CASSPGQGRKGTGELFF. V is TRBV4-3 and J is TRBJ2-2, with TRBD1 identical over 9 bases. Per the germline V gene, CDR1 is LGHNA and CDR2 is YSLEER. V trimming: 4 bases; J trimming: 4 bases; junction bases outside the gene matches: 10. The CDR3 runs to 17 residues.